The source of this TCR beta chain is a study of shared clonotypes between healthy human individuals. Regarding the study as a whole: Among the subsets, naive ones generally showed larger estimated richness than memory ones. Represented genetic and exposure-history diversity was restricted by having few donors.

Deep was the level at which the assay was run. Here immunoSEQ multiplex PCR was the method, and the copy in TCRdb shows in-frame clones only, minus some. Here the sample spans about 1.1 million clones, roughly 80% being singletons. V lost 3 bases, J lost 1 base, and 10 bases lay in between. The CDR3 length is 15 residues. The study separated CD4+ cells into CD45RA+ naive and CD45RA-negative memory subsets. Notes on this clone: The antigen is undetermined.

The TCR was taken from a man aged 18-30 years in good health. Some clones in this sample may be carry-over from other donors' samples. The rearrangement uses TRBV23-1 and TRBJ1-5, with D perhaps matching TRBD1 (5 bases). TRBV23-1 is classed as an ORF, of uncertain function. Input material: memory CD4+ T cells from PBMCs. Subset described: CD45RA-negative fraction. CDR3 loop: CASSHGDRSNQPQHF. CDR3 DNA: TGCGCCAGCAGTCACGGGGACCGGAGCAATCAGCCCCAGCATTTT.